This TCR beta chain comes out of a study of T cells in women clearing cervical HPV infection. About the research overall: Case blood was drawn when the lesion was first found; control blood after infection became undetectable.

All participants had a single incident cervical HPV16 infection, and prevalent HPV16 infections were excluded. Dot-blot hybridization genotyped cervical HPV amplified with MY09/MY11 PCR. TCRdb keeps only in-frame clones here, not all; method: immunoSEQ multiplex PCR. This sample lists tens of thousands of clones; its ten largest clones have just under 6.5%. The CDR3 is 12 residues long. Germline CDR1 is MNHEY and CDR2 is SVGEGT. For this clone: With the read ending 3 residues before the CDR3 end, the germline J gene is used to fill in that end.

The chain has TRBV6-2 or TRBV6-3 and TRBJ1-1; no clear D. Specimen: blood buffy coat. The clonotype was recovered from a woman aged 18 to 69 with a cervical HPV16 infection that either progressed to CIN3+ or cleared (not recorded which). The CDR3 loop reads CASSYSPSPAFF. The part of the CDR3 DNA that was read is TGTGCCAGCAGTTACTCCCCGAGCCCC.